This entry is about one T cell receptor (beta chain). Its antigen is not identified. This sample was taken from a study of T-cell memory formation after mild COVID-19. About the study: TCR clusters largely stayed donor specific. General study points: Unconfirmed was the SARS-CoV-2 specificity of second-wave clones that peaked on day 37.

TCRdb analysed the 5' RACE reads with MiXCR anew, one entry per CDR3 protein. The sample contains around 250,000 distinct CDR3 sequences, 16% of which appear only once. The V gene lost 6 bases and the J gene lost 1 base, with 9 bases spanning the gap. In germline, CDR1 is MNHEY, CDR2 SVGAGI. The length of the CDR3 is 13 residues. The TCR originated in a man between 18 and 29 years old who had mild COVID-19 (a few samples of this study predate the infection). Cell type and time point are not known. The material sequenced was PBMCs or a T cell subset sorted from them (not recorded which). The gene calls are TRBV6-5 and TRBJ1-1; D gene unclear. CDR3 nucleotide sequence: TGTGCCAGCAGATGGACGGGGAACACTGAAGCTTTCTTT. Its translation is CASRWTGNTEAFF.